This T cell receptor beta chain was retrieved from a study of cytomegalovirus exposure and HLA in healthy donors. Across the whole study: Among the 300 to 450 genotyped donors, 65% to 85% were placed in the Caucasian-associated ancestry cluster.

Note on this clone: As yet, its antigen is unknown.

General study points: A later analysis found that most CMV-associated TCR beta chains appeared HLA-restricted. In presence/absence analyses, roughly uniform sequencing depth across donors was assumed.

The PCR was carried out with 60 Vbeta primers and 13 Jbeta primers. Clones were sequenced by immunoSEQ multiplex PCR, and TCRdb holds only the in-frame ones, with some missing. The data show about 83,000 clones, approximately 75% seen once. This CDR3 comprises 13 residues. Trimming removed 7 bases at V and 11 bases at J, with 20 bases between. The germline V gene has CDR1 MNHNY and CDR2 SVGAGI (reference sequence). This TCR was sampled from a man in his 60s in good health and CMV-seronegative. The chain combines TRBV6-6 with TRBJ1-1; D perhaps matches TRBD1 (5 bases). Input material: PBMCs. The CDR3, as DNA: TGTGCCAGCACCCCCGACAGCTCAACCGGGGCTTTCTTT. Its translation: CASTPDSSTGAFF.